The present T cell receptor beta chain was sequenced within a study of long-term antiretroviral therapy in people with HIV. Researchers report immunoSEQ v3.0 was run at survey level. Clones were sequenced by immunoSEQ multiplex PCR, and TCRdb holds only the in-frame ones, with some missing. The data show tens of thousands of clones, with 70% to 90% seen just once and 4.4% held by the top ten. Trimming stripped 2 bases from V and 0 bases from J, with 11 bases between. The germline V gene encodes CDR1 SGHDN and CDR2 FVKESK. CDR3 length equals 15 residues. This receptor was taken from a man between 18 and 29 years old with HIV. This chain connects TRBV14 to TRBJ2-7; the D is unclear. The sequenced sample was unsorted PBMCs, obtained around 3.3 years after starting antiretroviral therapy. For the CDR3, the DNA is TGTGCCAGCAGCCAACGGTCTGCTAGCTCCTACGAGCAGTACTTC. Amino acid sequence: CASSQRSASSYEQYF.